This TCR beta chain was retrieved from a study of OX40 agonist ivuxolimab in advanced cancers. Trimming removed 5 bases at V and 5 bases at J, with 9 bases between. Per the germline V gene, CDR1 is SNHLY and CDR2 is FYNNEI. This CDR3 has 13 amino acids. This clone was detected a few times. Assay used: immunoSEQ multiplex PCR; TCRdb lists only in-frame clones, some missing. The table includes around 68,000 clones, 80% to 95% detected once. The TCR was taken from an adult with an advanced solid tumor such as melanoma, head and neck, liver or kidney cancer. Here the sequenced sample was CD4+ or CD8+ T cells sorted from blood, taken in a trial of the OX40 agonist ivuxolimab. The genes are TRBV2 and TRBJ1-4, with D maybe TRBD1 (6 bases). The CDR3 loop reads CASSRDTNEKLFF. Here the CDR3 DNA reads TGTGCCAGCAGTAGGGACACCAATGAAAAACTGTTTTTT. Together with reference TRBV2 and TRBJ1-4, the CDR3 gives the full variable domain: EPEVTQTPSHQVTQMGQEVILRCVPISNHLYFYWYRQILGQKVEFLVSFYNNEISEKSEIFDDQFSVERPDGSNFTLKIRSTKLEDSAMYFCASSRDTNEKLFFGSGTQLSVL.